One sample yielded the 18 T cell receptor beta chains listed below, sequenced in a study of T cells in Graves' hyperthyroidism and ophthalmopathy. Researchers amplified the TCR beta CDR3 regions from RNA transcripts. Carried out on the TCR CDR3, a first-round RT-PCR used the HTBI primer set. TCRdb re-called the multiplex PCR reads with MiXCR, one entry per CDR3 protein. The repertoire holds roughly 630,000 distinct CDR3 sequences, with around 14% as singletons. Sequenced material: blood. These receptor sequences come from a woman aged 25-40 years with Graves' hyperthyroidism.

The V and J genes are TRBV5-5 and TRBJ2-2; 14 nucleotides agree with TRBD2. V was pared by 3 bases and J by 5 bases, with 6 bases of the junction left unmatched. Per the germline V gene, CDR1 is SGHKS and CDR2 is YYEKEE (reference sequence). CDR3 size: 17 residues. CDR3 nucleotide sequence: TGTGCCAGCAGCTGGGGGGGGACTAGCGGGAGAACCGGGGAGCTGTTTTTT. Translating it yields CASSWGGTSGRTGELFF.

This chain links TRBV28 with TRBJ1-2; no firm D call. Germline CDR1 is MDHEN and CDR2 is SYDVKM. Trimming removed 5 bases from V and 6 bases from J, with 19 bases in between. CDR3 length: 15 residues. This CDR3 reads CASSPRSPAEDGYTF. The CDR3 DNA follows: TGTGCCAGCAGTCCAAGGTCCCCCGCGGAGGATGGCTACACCTTC.

There are many counts of this clonotype. V gene TRBV11-2 combines with J gene TRBJ2-7, with D unresolved. The CDR3 is 14 residues long. With 2 bases removed from V and 7 bases from J, the gap between germline ends came to 15 bases. CDR1 and CDR2 (germline): SGHAT, FQNNGV. The CDR3 loop reads CASSLFLYGWEQYF. The DNA for the CDR3 is TGTGCCAGCAGCTTATTTCTTTATGGCTGGGAGCAGTACTTC.

This clonotype showed up many times. The chain couples TRBV2 to TRBJ2-3, with TRBD1 as a possible D gene (5 bases). V dropped 6 bases and J dropped 1 base, with 11 bases sitting between them. CDR1 SNHLY and CDR2 FYNNEI come from the germline V gene. The CDR3 length is 14 residues. The CDR3 is CASRQTEGTDTQYF. CDR3 nucleotides: TGTGCCAGCAGGCAGACAGAAGGCACAGATACGCAGTATTTT.

The chain combines TRBV6-2 or TRBV6-3 with TRBJ2-7; 8 nucleotides agree with TRBD1. The CDR3 covers 15 residues. Trimming removed 7 bases from V and 3 bases from J; junction bases left unmatched: 11. Germline CDR1 and CDR2: MNHEY and SVGEGT. Here the CDR3 DNA reads TGTGCCAGCAAAACCCCGGGACAGGCGGTCTACGAGCAGTACTTC. Its protein product is CASKTPGQAVYEQYF.

This clonotype was seen ten or more times. This chain joins TRBV18 and TRBJ1-1, with a tentative D call TRBD1 (5 bases). Trimming shortened V by 3 bases and J by 4 bases, and 15 bases separated the two germline ends. The CDR3 loop spans 15 amino acids. Germline V gives CDR1 KGHSH, CDR2 LQKENI. The CDR3 DNA sequence: TGTGCCAGCTCACCTCATCAGGGCCTGGGCACTGAAGCTTTCTTT. Its translation: CASSPHQGLGTEAFF. Full variable domain (outside the CDR3, taken from reference TRBV18 and TRBJ1-1): NAGVMQNPRHLVRRRGQEARLRCSPMKGHSHVYWYRQLPEEGLKFMVYLQKENIIDESGMPKERFSAEFPKEGPSILRIQQVVRGDSAAYFCASSPHQGLGTEAFFGQGTRLTVV.

The sample holds many counts of this clonotype. This chain links TRBV6-1 with TRBJ2-4, with D perhaps matching TRBD2 (6 bases). V was shortened by 4 bases and J by 1 base, with 17 bases between the two germline ends. Germline V gene sequence: CDR1 MNHNS, CDR2 SASEGT. The CDR3 extends over 17 amino acids. The CDR3 sequence is CASSGFLEGLAKNIQYF. CDR3 bases: TGTGCCAGCAGTGGATTCTTGGAGGGGTTGGCCAAAAACATTCAGTACTTC.

DNA of the CDR3: TGTGCCAGCAGCTTCCAAGCACTCTCTGGAAACACCATATATTTT. Residues: CASSFQALSGNTIYF. The chain employs TRBV7-3 and TRBJ1-3; D not resolved. CDR1 SGHTA and CDR2 FQGTGA come from the germline V gene. Trimming removed 3 bases at V and 0 bases at J, with 9 bases between. The CDR3 extends over 15 amino acids.

This clonotype was counted ten times or more. The chain joins TRBV6-2 or TRBV6-3 to TRBJ2-3; a weak D match, TRBD1 (5 bases). CDR1 MNHEY and CDR2 SVGEGT come from the germline V gene. With 3 bases removed from V and 0 bases from J, the gap between germline ends came to 13 bases. This CDR3 is built from 16 residues. The CDR3 reads CASSYSRRASTDTQYF. For the CDR3, the DNA is TGTGCCAGCAGTTATTCTCGCAGGGCAAGCACAGATACGCAGTATTTT.

This clonotype was seen only a few times. The chain links TRBV9 to TRBJ2-1; D gene uncertain. CDR3 size: 13 residues. V lost 3 bases to trimming and J lost 5 bases, with 9 bases between them. Germline-derived CDR1 and CDR2 are SGDLS and YYNGEE. Here the CDR3 reads CASSDTAHNEQFF. The DNA of the CDR3 is TGTGCCAGCAGCGATACGGCCCACAATGAGCAGTTCTTC.

This clonotype was recorded at least ten times. V gene TRBV12-5 combines with J gene TRBJ2-7; D gene unclear. The V gene lost 0 bases and the J gene lost 6 bases, with 9 bases spanning the gap. Germline V gives CDR1 LGHNT, CDR2 FRNRAP. The CDR3 covers 13 residues. Here the CDR3 DNA reads TGTGCTAGTGGTTTGGTCCAGCCTGCCGAGCAGTACTTC. Translation: CASGLVQPAEQYF. The full variable domain, its missing parts supplied by reference TRBV12-5 and TRBJ2-7, is DARVTQTPRHKVTEMGQEVTMRCQPILGHNTVFWYRQTMMQGLELLAYFRNRAPLDDSGMPKDRFSAEMPDATLATLKIQPSEPRDSAVYFCASGLVQPAEQYFGPGTRLTVT.

The chain uses TRBV30 and TRBJ1-5, with D possibly being TRBD1 (5 bases). This CDR3 contains 15 residues. Germline V lookup: CDR1 GTSNPN, CDR2 SVGIG (reference sequence). The V end lost 2 bases, the J end lost 3 bases, and 14 bases lay between the germline ends. CDR3 sequence: CAWSKGPNFNQPQHF. CDR3 sequence (DNA): TGTGCCTGGAGTAAGGGACCTAACTTCAATCAGCCCCAGCATTTT.

This clonotype was seen at least ten times. This chain connects TRBV7-2 to TRBJ2-1; TRBD2 matches at 9 bases. Germline V gives CDR1 SGHTA, CDR2 FQGNSA. V gave up 4 bases and J gave up 7 bases; unmatched junction bases: 5. The CDR3 covers 14 residues. Here the CDR3 DNA reads TGTGCCAGCAGCTCCGGGACTAGCAAAAATGAGCAGTTCTTC. This encodes CASSSGTSKNEQFF.

In its sample, this clonotype was seen many times. This chain joins TRBV3-1 and TRBJ2-7, with a weak D call TRBD2 (5 bases). The V end was cut by 1 base, the J end by 11 bases, with 12 bases between. CDR1 is LGHDT and CDR2 is YNNKEL in the germline V gene (reference sequence). This CDR3 comprises 12 residues. The CDR3 DNA reads TGTGCCAGCAGCCAAGGAACGGGGAGAGAGTACTTC. This translates into CASSQGTGREYF.

There are a few counts of this clonotype. The chain carries TRBV19 and TRBJ2-7; 7 bases match TRBD2. Germline V CDR1 and CDR2: LNHDA, SQIVND (reference sequence). Trimming at V came to 10 bases and at J to 6 bases, leaving 12 bases not matched to a gene. The CDR3 length is 13 residues. The CDR3 nucleotides read TGTGCCACCTCCGGGACTAAGGGGTCCGAGCAGTACTTC. Translation gives CATSGTKGSEQYF.

As for this clonotype: Mismatch with germline at one junction end may stem from a read error. The V gene is TRBV6-5, the J gene TRBJ2-7; 8 nucleotides align to TRBD2. CDR3 length equals 16 residues. Germline assignment: CDR1 MNHEY and CDR2 SVGAGI. The CDR3 region is CASSYYISGRLYGQYF. CDR3 DNA: TGTGCCAGCAGTTACTATATAAGCGGGAGATTGTACGGGCAGTACTTC.

This clonotype appeared many times. The CDR3 is CASSTSGSGTDTQYF. The CDR3 coding sequence is TGTGCCAGCTCCACTAGCGGGAGTGGAACAGATACGCAGTATTTT. The genes are TRBV11-1 and TRBJ2-3; TRBD2 matches 11 bases. The CDR3 is 15 amino acids. Looked up from germline, CDR1 is SGHAT and CDR2 is FQDESV (reference sequence). The V and J ends lost 8 bases and 3 bases, in that order; junction bases with no gene match: 7.

The chain recombines TRBV4-3 with TRBJ2-1, with D tentatively TRBD1 (6 bases). The CDR3 totals 18 residues. V gave up 1 base and J gave up 5 bases, with 21 bases separating them. Germline lookup yields CDR1 LGHNA and CDR2 YSLEER. The CDR3, as DNA: TGCGCCAGCAGCCAAGGTCCAGGGGTTCAGGGGCCCGACAATGAGCAGTTCTTC. Translation gives CASSQGPGVQGPDNEQFF.